Reported below is one T cell receptor (beta chain). Its antigen remains unidentified. The CDR3 spans 15 residues. Germline lookup yields CDR1 SGDLS and CDR2 YYNGEE. The trim removed 4 bases at V and 8 bases at J, leaving 6 bases unmatched. The sample comes from a study of glioma-infiltrating T cells after dendritic cell vaccination. Findings and caveats of the study: No direct clonality-survival link was found; a diverse polyclonal response may matter.

Repertoires were generated with immunoSEQ multiplex PCR, while TCRdb's copy carries only in-frame clones and drops some. The sample carries approximately 84,000 clones, 70% to 90% recorded once. This receptor was identified in a human donor with glioblastoma. J is TRBJ1-6 and V is TRBV9; the match to TRBD1 covers 10 bases. Specimen: blood, collected before dendritic cell vaccination. CDR3 in DNA: TGTGCCAGCAGCCCTGGACAGGGGGGCTATTCACCCCTCCACTTT. Amino acid sequence: CASSPGQGGYSPLHF.